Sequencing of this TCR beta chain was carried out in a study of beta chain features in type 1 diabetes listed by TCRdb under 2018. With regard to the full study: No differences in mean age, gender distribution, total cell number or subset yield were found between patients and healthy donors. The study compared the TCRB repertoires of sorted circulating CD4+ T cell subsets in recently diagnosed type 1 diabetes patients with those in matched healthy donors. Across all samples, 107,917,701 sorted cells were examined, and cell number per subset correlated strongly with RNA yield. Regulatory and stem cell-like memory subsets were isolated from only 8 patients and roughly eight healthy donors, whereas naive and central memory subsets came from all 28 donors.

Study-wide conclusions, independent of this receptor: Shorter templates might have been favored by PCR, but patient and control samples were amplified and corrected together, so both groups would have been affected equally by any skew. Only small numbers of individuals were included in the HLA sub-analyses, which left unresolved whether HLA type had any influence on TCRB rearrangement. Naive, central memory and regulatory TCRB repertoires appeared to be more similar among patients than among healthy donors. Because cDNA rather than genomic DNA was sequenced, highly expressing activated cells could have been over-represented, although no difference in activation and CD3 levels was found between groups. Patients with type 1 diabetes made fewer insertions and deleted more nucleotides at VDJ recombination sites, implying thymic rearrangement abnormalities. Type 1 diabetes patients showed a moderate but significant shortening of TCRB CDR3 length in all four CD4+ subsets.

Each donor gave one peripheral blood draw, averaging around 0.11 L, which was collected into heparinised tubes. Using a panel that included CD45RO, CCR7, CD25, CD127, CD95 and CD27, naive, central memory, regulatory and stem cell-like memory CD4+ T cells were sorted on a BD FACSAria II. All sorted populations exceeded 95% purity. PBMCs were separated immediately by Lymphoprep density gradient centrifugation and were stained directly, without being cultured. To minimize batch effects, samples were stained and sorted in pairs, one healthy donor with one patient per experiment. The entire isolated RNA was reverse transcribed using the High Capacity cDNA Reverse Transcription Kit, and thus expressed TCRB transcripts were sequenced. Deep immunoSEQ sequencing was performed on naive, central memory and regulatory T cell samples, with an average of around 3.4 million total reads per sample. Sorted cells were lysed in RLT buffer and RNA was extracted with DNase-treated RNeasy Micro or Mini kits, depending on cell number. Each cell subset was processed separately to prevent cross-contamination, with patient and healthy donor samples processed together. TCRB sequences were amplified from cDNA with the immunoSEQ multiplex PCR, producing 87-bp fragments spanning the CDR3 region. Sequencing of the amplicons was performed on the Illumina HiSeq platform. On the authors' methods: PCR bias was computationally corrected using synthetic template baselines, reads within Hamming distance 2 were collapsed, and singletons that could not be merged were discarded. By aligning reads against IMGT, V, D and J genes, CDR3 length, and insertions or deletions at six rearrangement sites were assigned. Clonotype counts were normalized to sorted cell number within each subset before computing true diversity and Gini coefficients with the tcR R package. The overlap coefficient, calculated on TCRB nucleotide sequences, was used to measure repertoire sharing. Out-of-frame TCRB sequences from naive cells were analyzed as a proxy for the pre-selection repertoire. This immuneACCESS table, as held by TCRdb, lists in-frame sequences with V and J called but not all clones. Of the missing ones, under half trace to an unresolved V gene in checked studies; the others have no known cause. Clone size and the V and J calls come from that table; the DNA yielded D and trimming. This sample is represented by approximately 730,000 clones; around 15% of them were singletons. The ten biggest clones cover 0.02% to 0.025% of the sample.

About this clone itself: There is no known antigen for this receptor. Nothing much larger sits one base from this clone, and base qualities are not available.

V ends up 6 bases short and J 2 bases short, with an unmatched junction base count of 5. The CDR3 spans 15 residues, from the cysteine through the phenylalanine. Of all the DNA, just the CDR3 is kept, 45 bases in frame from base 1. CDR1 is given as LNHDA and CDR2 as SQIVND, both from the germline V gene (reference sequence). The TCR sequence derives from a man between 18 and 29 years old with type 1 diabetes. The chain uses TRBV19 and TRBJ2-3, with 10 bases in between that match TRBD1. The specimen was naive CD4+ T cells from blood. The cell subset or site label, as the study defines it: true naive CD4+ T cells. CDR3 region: CASRSGQGHTDTQYF. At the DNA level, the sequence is TGTGCCAGTAGATCGGGACAGGGGCACACAGATACGCAGTATTTT.